This T cell receptor (beta chain) was found in a study of neurological immune-mediated disorders. The CDR3 extends over 15 amino acids. Germline V CDR1 and CDR2: SGHRS, YFSETQ. The V end lost 0 bases, the J end lost 4 bases, and 12 bases lay between the germline ends. Study-level points and caveats: For the multiple sclerosis repertoire cluster, no association with any clinical or MRI feature was found.

CD4+ or CD8+ T cells at a count of about a million served as input for the sorted libraries. This clonotype was observed many times. What it binds is unknown. TCRdb reanalysed the 5' RACE reads using MiXCR and keeps one entry per CDR3 protein. The table records about 55,000 distinct CDR3 sequences, over 3.5% of them present only once. Input material: CD4+ T cells from blood. The receptor's source is a woman in her thirties or forties with multiple sclerosis. V and J are TRBV5-1 and TRBJ2-3; the D gene is possibly TRBD2 (6 bases). The CDR3 DNA follows: TGCGCCAGCAGCTTGGACGGGGGTAAATCAGATACGCAGTATTTT. Its translation is CASSLDGGKSDTQYF. Complete variable domain (other parts from reference TRBV5-1 and TRBJ2-3): KAGVTQTPRYLIKTRGQQVTLSCSPISGHRSVSWYQQTPGQGLQFLFEYFSETQRNKGNFPGRFSGRQFSNSRSEMNVSTLELGDSALYLCASSLDGGKSDTQYFGPGTRLTVL.